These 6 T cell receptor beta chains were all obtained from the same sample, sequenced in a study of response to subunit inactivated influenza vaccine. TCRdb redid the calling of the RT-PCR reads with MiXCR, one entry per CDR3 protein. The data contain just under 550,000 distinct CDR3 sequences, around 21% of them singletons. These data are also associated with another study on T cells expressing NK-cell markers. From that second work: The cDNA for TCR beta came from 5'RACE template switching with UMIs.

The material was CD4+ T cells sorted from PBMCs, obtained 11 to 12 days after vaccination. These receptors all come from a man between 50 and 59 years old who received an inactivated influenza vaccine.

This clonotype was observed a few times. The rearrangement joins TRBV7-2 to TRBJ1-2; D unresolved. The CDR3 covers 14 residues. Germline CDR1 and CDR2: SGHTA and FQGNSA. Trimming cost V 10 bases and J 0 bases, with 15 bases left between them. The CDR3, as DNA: TGTGCCATCACCTCGGGAGAAGCTAACTATGGCTACACCTTC. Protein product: CAITSGEANYGYTF. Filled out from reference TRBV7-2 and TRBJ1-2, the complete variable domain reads GAGVSQSPSNKVTEKGKDVELRCDPISGHTALYWYRQSLGQGLEFLIYFQGNSAPDKSGLPSDRFSAERTGGSVSTLTIQRTQQEDSAVYLCAITSGEANYGYTFGSGTRLTVV.

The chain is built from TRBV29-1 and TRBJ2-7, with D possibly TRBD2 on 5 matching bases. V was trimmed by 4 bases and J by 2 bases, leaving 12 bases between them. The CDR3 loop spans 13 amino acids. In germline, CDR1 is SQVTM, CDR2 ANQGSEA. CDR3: CSVGYGEAYEQYF. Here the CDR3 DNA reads TGCAGCGTTGGGTACGGGGAAGCCTACGAGCAGTACTTC.

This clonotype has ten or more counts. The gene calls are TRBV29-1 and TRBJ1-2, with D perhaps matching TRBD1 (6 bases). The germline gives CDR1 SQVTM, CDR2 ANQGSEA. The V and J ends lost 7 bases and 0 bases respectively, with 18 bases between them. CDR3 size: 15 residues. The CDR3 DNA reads TGCAGCGCTCGGACAGCTGACAGAGCTAACTATGGCTACACCTTC. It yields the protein CSARTADRANYGYTF.

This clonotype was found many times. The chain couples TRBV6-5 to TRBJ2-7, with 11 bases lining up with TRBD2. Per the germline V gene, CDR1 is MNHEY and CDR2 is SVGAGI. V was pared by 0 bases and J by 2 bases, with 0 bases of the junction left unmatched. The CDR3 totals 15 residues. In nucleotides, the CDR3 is TGTGCCAGCAGTTACTCGGGACTAGCGGCCTACGAGCAGTACTTC. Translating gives CASSYSGLAAYEQYF.

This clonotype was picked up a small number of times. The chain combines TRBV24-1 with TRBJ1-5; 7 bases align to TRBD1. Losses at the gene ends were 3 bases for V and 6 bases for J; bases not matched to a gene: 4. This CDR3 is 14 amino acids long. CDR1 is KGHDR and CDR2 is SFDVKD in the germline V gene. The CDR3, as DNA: TGTGCCACCAGTGATACAGGGGTTAGTCAGCCCCAGCATTTT. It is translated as CATSDTGVSQPQHF.

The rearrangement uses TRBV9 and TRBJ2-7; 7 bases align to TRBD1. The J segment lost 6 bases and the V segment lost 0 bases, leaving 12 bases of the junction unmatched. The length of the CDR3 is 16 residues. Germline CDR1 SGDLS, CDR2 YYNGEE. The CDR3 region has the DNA TGTGCCAGCAGCGTAGGGGGGACAGACGACTTCCTCGAGCAGTACTTC. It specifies CASSVGGTDDFLEQYF.